This T cell receptor (beta chain) was observed in a study of T-cell reconstitution after alpha-beta-depleted transplantation in children. The V gene's germline CDR1 is SGHTA and CDR2 FQGNSA. V shed 1 base, J shed 5 bases, and the junction held 7 bases outside the gene matches. The CDR3 consists of 15 residues. This clonotype has at least ten counts. Its antigen is unknown. Study results and caveats: After one year, T-cell counts and TCRbeta diversity mostly came from new T cells.

Unique molecular identifiers were incorporated into the prepared TCRbeta library. TCRdb fed the PCR reads into MiXCR, producing one record per CDR3 protein. This sample carries around 240,000 distinct CDR3 sequences, roughly 8.2% of them seen once, and the ten largest clones take nearly 6.5%. The specimen was PBMCs, mostly from graft donor cells, collected 180 days after TCRalphabeta/CD19-depleted stem cell transplant. The clonotype comes from a male patient aged 10-17 years who had a stem cell transplant for acute lymphoblastic leukemia, so the T cells may come from the graft donor. The chain is built from TRBV7-2 and TRBJ2-5; the match to TRBD1 covers 7 bases. CDR3 amino acids: CASSLETGRGETQYF. As DNA, the CDR3 is TGTGCCAGCAGCTTAGAGACAGGGCGAGGGGAGACCCAGTACTTC. The whole variable domain, filled in from reference TRBV7-2 and TRBJ2-5, reads GAGVSQSPSNKVTEKGKDVELRCDPISGHTALYWYRQSLGQGLEFLIYFQGNSAPDKSGLPSDRFSAERTGGSVSTLTIQRTQQEDSAVYLCASSLETGRGETQYFGPGTRLLVL.